This TCR beta chain came from a study of cytomegalovirus exposure and HLA in healthy donors. Findings and caveats of the study: What TCR beta sequences reportedly achieved was accurate prediction of HLA-A and HLA-B alleles in most subjects. The study designated 150 or so TCR beta chains cytomegalovirus-associated. Fewer N-insertions than the roughly 670-donor mean were reportedly shown by an Asian-associated ancestry cluster in a later analysis.

It was with 60 Vbeta and 13 Jbeta primers that the PCR ran. Sequencing was performed with immunoSEQ multiplex PCR; in TCRdb, only in-frame clones are kept and a portion is missing. The table shows about 110,000 clones, with roughly 80% occurring only once. Germline CDR1 and CDR2: MNHNY and SVGAGI (reference sequence). This CDR3 comprises 12 residues. Trimming took 10 bases from V and 4 from J, leaving 14 bases between them. This clone was observed a handful of times. Antigen specificity is unknown. The chain recombines TRBV6-6 with TRBJ2-7; perhaps TRBD2 as D (6 bases). Source material: PBMCs. The sequence was collected from a woman in her thirties or forties in good health and CMV-seronegative. In DNA, the CDR3 is TGTGCCACCCGGGACTGGGGGTACGAGCAGTACTTC. Translated, it gives CATRDWGYEQYF.